Shown below are 20 T cell receptor beta chains from a single sample sequenced in a study of CD8+CD57+ T cells in acquired aplastic anemia. Previously, flow cytometry had revealed CD8+CD57+ cell expansion in the patients chosen for sequencing. Researchers used genomic DNA as the template to profile TCR beta VDJ and CDR3. One entry per CDR3 protein results from TCRdb running MiXCR on the reads. The sample has 180,000 or so distinct CDR3 sequences, about three fifths seen once. Sequenced sample: sorted CD4+, CD8+, or CD8+CD57+ T cells (not recorded which) from PBMCs. These receptors originate from a human donor with aplastic anemia.

V gene TRBV29-1 combines with J gene TRBJ1-2; no clear D. Between the trimmed V and J ends, which lost 3 bases and 5 bases, there was a span of 13 bases. There are 13 residues in the CDR3. The germline V gene encodes CDR1 SQVTM and CDR2 ANQGSEA. The CDR3 protein is CSVEDSMGYGYTF. As DNA, the CDR3 is TGCAGCGTTGAGGACTCTATGGGGTATGGCTACACCTTC.

The chain links TRBV19 to TRBJ2-7; unclear D gene. The CDR3 spans 15 residues. V lost 4 bases and J 3 bases, leaving 16 bases between the germline ends. CDR1 is LNHDA, CDR2 SQIVND, per germline (reference sequence). The CDR3 sequence: CASSKGFEVGYEQYF. The CDR3 DNA is TGTGCCAGTAGTAAGGGATTCGAGGTGGGCTACGAGCAGTACTTC.

The chain combines TRBV4-3 with TRBJ2-7; D not certain. The V end lost 0 bases, the J end lost 6 bases, and 15 bases lay between the germline ends. This CDR3 is 15 amino acids long. The germline V gene has CDR1 LGHNA and CDR2 YSLEER. CDR3 amino acids: CASSQDWQPPGEQYF. Written as DNA, the CDR3 is TGCGCCAGCAGCCAAGATTGGCAGCCCCCTGGCGAGCAGTACTTC.

The chain has TRBV15 and TRBJ1-6; TRBD1 aligns across 9 bases. The CDR3 loop spans 15 amino acids. The germline gives CDR1 LNHNV, CDR2 YYDKDF (reference sequence). The ends lost 6 bases at V and 6 bases at J; junction bases unmatched: 6. DNA of the CDR3: TGTGCCACCAGGGGGGACAGGGTGATTAATTCACCCCTCCACTTT. Amino acids: CATRGDRVINSPLHF.

This clonotype was recorded many times. The CDR3 spells CSVEDSRDRSTDTQYF. The CDR3 nucleotides read TGCAGCGTTGAAGATTCAAGGGACAGGTCCACAGATACGCAGTATTTT. The V and J genes are TRBV29-1 and TRBJ2-3, with 8 nucleotides matching TRBD1. CDR3 length: 16 amino acids. V dropped 0 bases and J dropped 2; count of bases not matched to a gene: 7. CDR1 SQVTM and CDR2 ANQGSEA come from the germline V gene.

The chain has TRBV11-1 and TRBJ2-5; D is perhaps TRBD1 (5 bases). The CDR3 consists of 13 residues. Trimming took 5 bases from V and 2 from J, leaving 9 bases between them. Germline V gene data show CDR1 as SGHAT and CDR2 as FQDESV (reference sequence). In nucleotides, the CDR3 is TGTGCCAGCAGCCCTCGACAGCAAGAGACCCAGTACTTC. It specifies CASSPRQQETQYF.

In the case of this clonotype: Mismatch with germline at one junction end may stem from a read error. This chain uses TRBV19 with TRBJ2-7; possibly TRBD1 for D (5 bases). This CDR3 is 13 amino acids long. Per germline, CDR1 LNHDA and CDR2 SQIVND (reference sequence). The CDR3 reads CAGSKQDAYEQYF. The DNA for the CDR3 is TGTGCCGGTAGTAAACAGGACGCCTACGAGCAGTACTTC.

V is TRBV19 and J is TRBJ2-3, with TRBD1 identical over 8 bases. The CDR3 has 15 amino acids. Germline V CDR1 and CDR2: LNHDA, SQIVND (reference sequence). V was clipped by 2 bases and J by 1 base; unmatched bases: 2. Written as DNA, the CDR3 is TGTGCCAGTAGTATAAGGGGACAGGGCACAGATACGCAGTATTTT. This sequence encodes CASSIRGQGTDTQYF.

CDR3 sequence: CASSIGYPPNYGYTF. In DNA, the CDR3 is TGTGCCAGCAGCATCGGGTACCCCCCCAACTATGGCTACACCTTC. The gene calls are TRBV7-3 and TRBJ1-2; D is unclear. Trimming shortened V by 5 bases and J by 2 bases, and 15 bases separated the two germline ends. From germline, CDR1 is SGHTA and CDR2 FQGTGA. The CDR3 is 15 residues long.

V is TRBV7-4 and J is TRBJ2-7; TRBD1 matches at 9 bases. The V and J ends lost 5 bases and 3 bases, in that order; junction bases with no gene match: 5. CDR3 length equals 14 residues. The germline CDR1 and CDR2 sequences are SGHVT and SQSDAQ. CDR3 residues: CASSVVDRGYEQYF. The CDR3 DNA reads as TGTGCCAGCAGCGTAGTGGACAGGGGCTACGAGCAGTACTTC.

This chain connects TRBV9 to TRBJ1-4; the D gene is possibly TRBD1 (5 bases). This CDR3 comprises 15 residues. Germline values: CDR1 SGDLS, CDR2 YYNGEE. V was trimmed by 0 bases and J by 8 bases, leaving 14 bases between them. The CDR3 sequence is CASSVVGQGGEKLFF. Written as DNA, the CDR3 is TGTGCCAGCAGCGTAGTCGGGCAGGGCGGAGAAAAACTGTTTTTT. The whole variable domain, remainder taken from reference TRBV9 and TRBJ1-4, is DSGVTQTPKHLITATGQRVTLRCSPRSGDLSVYWYQQSLDQGLQFLIQYYNGEERAKGNILERFSAQQFPDLHSELNLSSLELGDSALYFCASSVVGQGGEKLFFGSGTQLSVL.

The chain employs TRBV19 and TRBJ1-5; possible D gene TRBD1, 5 bases. Germline V gene data show CDR1 as LNHDA and CDR2 as SQIVND (reference sequence). Trimming took off 3 bases at V and 6 bases at J, with 9 bases between the two ends. This CDR3 comprises 13 residues. In nucleotides, the CDR3 is TGTGCCAGTAGTATGCAGGGAGGTCAGCCCCAGCATTTT. Protein product: CASSMQGGQPQHF. Full variable domain (outside the CDR3, taken from reference TRBV19 and TRBJ1-5): DGGITQSPKYLFRKEGQNVTLSCEQNLNHDAMYWYRQDPGQGLRLIYYSQIVNDFQKGDIAEGYSVSREKKESFPLTVTSAQKNPTAFYLCASSMQGGQPQHFGDGTRLSIL.

The CDR3 region is CASSLSTSNEQFF. The CDR3 nucleotides read TGTGCCAGCAGTTTATCTACTAGCAATGAGCAGTTCTTC. This chain joins TRBV27 and TRBJ2-1, with a possible D match to TRBD2 (5 bases). The CDR3 contains 13 residues. Trimming removed 0 bases at V and 6 bases at J, with 6 bases between. Germline CDR1 reads MNHEY; CDR2 reads SMNVEV (reference sequence).

The table lists this clonotype with a few counts. V and J are TRBV20-1 and TRBJ2-3; D is undetermined. This CDR3 spans 13 amino acids. V was pared by 3 bases and J by 1 base, with 8 bases between. Germline CDR1 is DFQATT and CDR2 is SNEGSKA (reference sequence). The CDR3 DNA is TGCAGTGCTAGTTCCAGCCGCACAGATACGCAGTATTTT. Its translation is CSASSSRTDTQYF.

The chain couples TRBV9 to TRBJ1-2; TRBD1 might be the D (5 bases). CDR3 length equals 14 residues. Germline CDR1 SGDLS, CDR2 YYNGEE. Trimming pared 0 bases from V and 4 bases from J, leaving 10 bases between. CDR3 sequence (DNA): TGTGCCAGCAGCGTAGCTCAGGGTACCTATGGCTACACCTTC. This codes for CASSVAQGTYGYTF. The complete variable domain, with remaining parts taken from reference TRBV9 and TRBJ1-2, reads DSGVTQTPKHLITATGQRVTLRCSPRSGDLSVYWYQQSLDQGLQFLIQYYNGEERAKGNILERFSAQQFPDLHSELNLSSLELGDSALYFCASSVAQGTYGYTFGSGTRLTVV.

The rearrangement uses TRBV9 and TRBJ2-1; D gene uncertain. Germline assignment: CDR1 SGDLS and CDR2 YYNGEE. V was cut by 1 base and J by 5 bases, with 10 bases left in between. There are 14 residues in the CDR3. The CDR3, as DNA: TGTGCCAGCAGCGTATGGGTAGCCCACAATGAGCAGTTCTTC. Translating it yields CASSVWVAHNEQFF.

The rearrangement uses TRBV7-6 and TRBJ1-1; TRBD1 matches at 9 bases. The CDR3 covers 14 residues. Germline V gives CDR1 SGHVS, CDR2 FNYEAQ. J gave up 8 bases and V 3 bases, and 7 bases lay outside the gene matches. CDR3 nucleotides: TGTGCCAGCAGCTTGGACCAGGGGACAGGGGAAGCTTTCTTT. It codes for CASSLDQGTGEAFF.

This rearrangement joins TRBV7-9 to TRBJ2-1; 9 nucleotides line up with TRBD1. Germline V gives CDR1 SEHNR, CDR2 FQNEAQ (reference sequence). With 5 bases clipped from V and 2 bases from J, the junction kept 10 bases outside the gene matches. This CDR3 spans 17 amino acids. CDR3 coding DNA: TGTGCCAGCAGCCCCACCTCGGGGACAGGGACCTACAATGAGCAGTTCTTC. The encoded protein is CASSPTSGTGTYNEQFF.

The rearrangement links TRBV12-3 or TRBV12-4 to TRBJ2-7; the D gene is possibly TRBD2 (5 bases). V dropped 8 bases and J dropped 4 bases, with 18 bases sitting between them. The CDR3 contains 14 residues. The CDR3 here is CASASGVIPYEQYF. The DNA of the CDR3 is TGTGCCAGCGCCAGCGGAGTAATACCTTACGAGCAGTACTTC.

The rearrangement uses TRBV15 and TRBJ1-1; a possible D gene is TRBD1 (5 bases). Germline lookup yields CDR1 LNHNV and CDR2 YYDKDF (reference sequence). V was trimmed by 0 bases and J by 8 bases, leaving 16 bases between them. The CDR3 spans 15 residues. Here the CDR3 reads CATSRDPGGRVEAFF. The CDR3 DNA sequence: TGTGCCACCAGCAGAGATCCGGGGGGGAGGGTGGAAGCTTTCTTT.